These T cell receptor beta chains were read from a single sample in a study of blood T cell repertoires in COVID-19. The repertoire was sequenced with immunoSEQ multiplex PCR; TCRdb's copy has only in-frame clones and lacks some. The table shows over 250,000 clones, with approximately 90% occurring only once. Input material: PBMCs or T cells enriched from blood (not recorded which). The receptors were sampled from a woman aged 55-75 years in a cohort exposed to, infected with or recovered from COVID-19 (not recorded which). The CDR3 runs from the conserved cysteine through the conserved F or W. Each record gives: clone size, V gene, D gene, J gene, CDR3 DNA, CDR3 protein. A D gene is named only where the DNA matches it firmly. A row's size may be missing; if present it is once, few, many or a size class.

size: -; V: TRBV25-1; D: TRBD1; J: TRBJ2-1; DNA: TGTGCCAGCAGTGAATGGGACAGGGGGCATGAGCAGTTCTTC; CDR3: CASSEWDRGHEQFF
size: -; V: TRBV6-1; D: -; J: TRBJ1-1; DNA: TGTGCCAGCAGTGACCAACAGGGTGGTACTGAAGCTTTCTTT; CDR3: CASSDQQGGTEAFF
size: -; V: TRBV3-1/TRBV3-2; D: TRBD2; J: TRBJ2-7; DNA: TGTGCCAGCAGCCAAAAATTTCTAGCGGGTCCGTACGAGCAGTACTTC; CDR3: CASSQKFLAGPYEQYF
size: once; V: TRBV19; D: -; J: TRBJ2-7; DNA: TGTGCCAGTAGTATAGAGGGAGGGGGTGCAGGTTCCTACGAGCAGTACTTC; CDR3: CASSIEGGGAGSYEQYF
size: -; V: TRBV19; D: -; J: TRBJ2-3; DNA: TGTGCCAGTAGACCGACAGTCCACACAGATACGCAGTATTTT; CDR3: CASRPTVHTDTQYF
size: -; V: TRBV27; D: -; J: TRBJ2-1; DNA: TGTGCCAGCAAAACGATGACTGCGGGAAATGAGCAGTTCTTC; CDR3: CASKTMTAGNEQFF
size: -; V: TRBV27; D: -; J: TRBJ2-5; DNA: TGTGCCAGCAGTTTATCCCCCTATATGGGCGAGGAGACCCAGTACTTC; CDR3: CASSLSPYMGEETQYF
size: once; V: TRBV28; D: -; J: TRBJ1-1; DNA: TGTGCCAGCAGTTTATTTTCCGACTCGGGCACTGAAGCTTTCTTT; CDR3: CASSLFSDSGTEAFF
size: -; V: TRBV5-1; D: -; J: TRBJ2-1; DNA: TGCGCCAGCAGCTTGGCAGGAGGGCCGGTCTACAATGAGCAGTTCTTC; CDR3: CASSLAGGPVYNEQFF
size: -; V: TRBV11-3; D: -; J: TRBJ2-5; DNA: TGTGCCAGCAGCTTAGAAGACTACGGGACCCAGTACTTC; CDR3: CASSLEDYGTQYF
size: -; V: TRBV27; D: TRBD2; J: TRBJ2-1; DNA: TGTGCCAGCAGTTTCCCTGGGGGGGATGAGCAGTTCTTC; CDR3: CASSFPGGDEQFF
size: -; V: TRBV7-6; D: TRBD2; J: TRBJ2-3; DNA: TGTGCCAGCAGCTTAGTAGCGGGAGGAATAGGCACAGATACGCAGTATTTT; CDR3: CASSLVAGGIGTDTQYF
size: -; V: TRBV28; D: -; J: TRBJ1-2; DNA: TGTGCCAGCAGTCTGAGGGTAGGCTATGGCTACACCTTC; CDR3: CASSLRVGYGYTF
size: once; V: TRBV10-3; D: TRBD1; J: TRBJ1-4; DNA: TGTGCCATCAGTGAGTCGACAGGGGGCACATCGAAAGGACTGTTTTTT; CDR3: CAISESTGGTSKGLFF
size: -; V: TRBV2; D: TRBD1; J: TRBJ2-5; DNA: TGTGCCAGCGAACAGGGGATGAGAGAGACCCAGTACTTC; CDR3: CASEQGMRETQYF
size: -; V: TRBV5-1; D: TRBD2; J: TRBJ2-1; DNA: TGCGCCAGCAGCTTGCCGACTAGCGGGAGAGCGAGCAATGAGCAGTTCTTC; CDR3: CASSLPTSGRASNEQFF